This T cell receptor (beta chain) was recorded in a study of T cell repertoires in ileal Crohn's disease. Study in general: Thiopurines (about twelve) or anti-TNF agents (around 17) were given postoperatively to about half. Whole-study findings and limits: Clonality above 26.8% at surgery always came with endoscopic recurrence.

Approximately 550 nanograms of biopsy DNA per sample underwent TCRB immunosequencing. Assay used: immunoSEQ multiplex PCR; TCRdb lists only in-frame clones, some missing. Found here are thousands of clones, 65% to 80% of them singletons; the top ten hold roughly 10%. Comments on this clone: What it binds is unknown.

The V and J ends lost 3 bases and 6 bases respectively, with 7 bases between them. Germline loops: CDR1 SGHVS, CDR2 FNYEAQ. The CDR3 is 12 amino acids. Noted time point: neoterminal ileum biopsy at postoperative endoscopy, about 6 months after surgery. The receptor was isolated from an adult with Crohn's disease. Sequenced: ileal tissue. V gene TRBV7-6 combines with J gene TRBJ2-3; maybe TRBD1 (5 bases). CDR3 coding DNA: TGTGCCAGCAGCTTTCAGGGCGATACGCAGTATTTT. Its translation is CASSFQGDTQYF.